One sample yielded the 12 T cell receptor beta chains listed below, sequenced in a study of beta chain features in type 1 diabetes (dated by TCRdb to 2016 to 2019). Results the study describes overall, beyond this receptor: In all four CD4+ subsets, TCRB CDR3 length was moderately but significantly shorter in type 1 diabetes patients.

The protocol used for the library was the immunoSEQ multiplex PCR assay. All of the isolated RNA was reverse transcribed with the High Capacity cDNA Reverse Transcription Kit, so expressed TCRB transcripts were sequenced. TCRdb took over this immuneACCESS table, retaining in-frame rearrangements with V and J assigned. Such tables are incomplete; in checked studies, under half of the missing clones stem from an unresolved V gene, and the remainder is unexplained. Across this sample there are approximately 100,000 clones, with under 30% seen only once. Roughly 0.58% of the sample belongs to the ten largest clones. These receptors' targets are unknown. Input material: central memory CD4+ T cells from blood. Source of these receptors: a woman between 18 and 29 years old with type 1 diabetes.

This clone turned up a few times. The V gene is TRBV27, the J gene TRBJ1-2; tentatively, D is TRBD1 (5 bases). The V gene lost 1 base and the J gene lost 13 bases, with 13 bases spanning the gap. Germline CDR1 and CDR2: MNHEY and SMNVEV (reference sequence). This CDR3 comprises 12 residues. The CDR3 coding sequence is TGTGCCAGCAGTTTATTAGTTGGGGCCCTCACCTTC. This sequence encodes CASSLLVGALTF.

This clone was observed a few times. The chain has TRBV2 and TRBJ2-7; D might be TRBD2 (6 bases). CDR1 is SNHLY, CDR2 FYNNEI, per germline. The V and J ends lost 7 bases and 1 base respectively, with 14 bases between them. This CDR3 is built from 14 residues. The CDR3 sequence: CASTGSRRSYEQYF. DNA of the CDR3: TGTGCCAGCACCGGGAGCAGACGATCCTACGAGCAGTACTTC. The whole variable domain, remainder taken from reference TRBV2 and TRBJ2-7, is EPEVTQTPSHQVTQMGQEVILRCVPISNHLYFYWYRQILGQKVEFLVSFYNNEISEKSEIFDDQFSVERPDGSNFTLKIRSTKLEDSAMYFCASTGSRRSYEQYFGPGTRLTVT.

Here the CDR3 reads CASSLPSGGTGLNEQFF. The CDR3 coding sequence is TGTGCCAGCAGCTTACCTAGTGGGGGCACCGGTCTTAATGAGCAGTTCTTC. This chain joins TRBV7-2 and TRBJ2-1; possibly TRBD1 for D (6 bases). V was trimmed by 2 bases and J by 7 bases, leaving 21 bases between them. Germline V gene sequence: CDR1 SGHTA, CDR2 FQGNSA. CDR3 length: 17 residues. The whole variable domain, remainder taken from reference TRBV7-2 and TRBJ2-1, is GAGVSQSPSNKVTEKGKDVELRCDPISGHTALYWYRQSLGQGLEFLIYFQGNSAPDKSGLPSDRFSAERTGGSVSTLTIQRTQQEDSAVYLCASSLPSGGTGLNEQFFGPGTRLTVL.

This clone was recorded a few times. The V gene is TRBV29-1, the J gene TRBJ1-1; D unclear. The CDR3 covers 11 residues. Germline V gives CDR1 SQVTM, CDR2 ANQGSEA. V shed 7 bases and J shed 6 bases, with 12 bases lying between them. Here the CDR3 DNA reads TGCAGCGCTCCTTGGGAGGCTGAAGCTTTCTTT. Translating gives CSAPWEAEAFF.

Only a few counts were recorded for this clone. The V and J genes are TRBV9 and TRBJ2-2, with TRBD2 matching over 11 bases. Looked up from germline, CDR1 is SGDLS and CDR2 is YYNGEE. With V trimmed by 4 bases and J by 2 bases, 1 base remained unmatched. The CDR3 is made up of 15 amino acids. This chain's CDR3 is CASSLAGGNTGELFF. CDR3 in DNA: TGTGCCAGCAGCCTAGCGGGAGGTAACACCGGGGAGCTGTTTTTT. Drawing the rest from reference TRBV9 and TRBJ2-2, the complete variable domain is DSGVTQTPKHLITATGQRVTLRCSPRSGDLSVYWYQQSLDQGLQFLIQYYNGEERAKGNILERFSAQQFPDLHSELNLSSLELGDSALYFCASSLAGGNTGELFFGEGSRLTVL.

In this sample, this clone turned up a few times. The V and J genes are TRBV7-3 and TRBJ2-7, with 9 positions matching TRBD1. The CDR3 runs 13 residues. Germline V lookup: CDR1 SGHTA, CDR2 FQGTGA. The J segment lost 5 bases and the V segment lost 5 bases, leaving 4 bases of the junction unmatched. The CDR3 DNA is TGTGCCAGCAGCCCGGGACAGGGCAACGAGCAGTACTTC. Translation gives CASSPGQGNEQYF.

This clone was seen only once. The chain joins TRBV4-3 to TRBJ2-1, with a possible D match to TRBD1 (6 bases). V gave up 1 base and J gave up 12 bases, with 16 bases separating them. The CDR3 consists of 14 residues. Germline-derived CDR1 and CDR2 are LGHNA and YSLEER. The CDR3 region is CASSQAHPGVTQFF. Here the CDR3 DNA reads TGCGCCAGCAGCCAAGCGCATCCAGGGGTTACGCAGTTCTTC.

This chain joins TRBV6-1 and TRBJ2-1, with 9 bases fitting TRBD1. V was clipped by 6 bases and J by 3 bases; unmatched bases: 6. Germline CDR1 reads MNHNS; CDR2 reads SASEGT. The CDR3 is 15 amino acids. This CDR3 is CASRRDRDLYNEQFF. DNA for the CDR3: TGTGCCAGCAGGCGGGACAGGGACCTCTACAATGAGCAGTTCTTC.

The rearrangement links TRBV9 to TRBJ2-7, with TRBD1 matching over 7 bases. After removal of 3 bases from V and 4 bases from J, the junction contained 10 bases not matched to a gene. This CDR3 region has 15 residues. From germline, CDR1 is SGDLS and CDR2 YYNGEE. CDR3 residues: CASSAGWDSRYEQYF. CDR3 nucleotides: TGTGCCAGCAGCGCGGGATGGGACAGCCGTTACGAGCAGTACTTC.

The CDR3 DNA reads TGTGCCAGCAGCCCTCGCGGGAGTCCCTACAATGAGCAGTTCTTC. Protein: CASSPRGSPYNEQFF. This chain connects TRBV7-9 to TRBJ2-1; 7 positions agree with TRBD2. V lost 5 bases and J lost 2; bases outside the gene matches: 6. Per germline, CDR1 SEHNR and CDR2 FQNEAQ (reference sequence). This CDR3 is built from 15 residues.

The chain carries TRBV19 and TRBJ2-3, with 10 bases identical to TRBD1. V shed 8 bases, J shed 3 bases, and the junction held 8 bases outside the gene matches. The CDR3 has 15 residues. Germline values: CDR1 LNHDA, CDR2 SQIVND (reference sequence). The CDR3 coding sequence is TGTGCCAGTTCCAGGGACAGGGGACGTACAGATACGCAGTATTTT. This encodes CASSRDRGRTDTQYF. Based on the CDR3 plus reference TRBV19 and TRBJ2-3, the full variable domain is DGGITQSPKYLFRKEGQNVTLSCEQNLNHDAMYWYRQDPGQGLRLIYYSQIVNDFQKGDIAEGYSVSREKKESFPLTVTSAQKNPTAFYLCASSRDRGRTDTQYFGPGTRLTVL.

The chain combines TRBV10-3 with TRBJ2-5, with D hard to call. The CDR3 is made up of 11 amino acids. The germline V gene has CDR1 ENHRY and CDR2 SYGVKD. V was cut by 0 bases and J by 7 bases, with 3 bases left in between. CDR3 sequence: CAISESGTQYF. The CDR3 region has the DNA TGTGCCATCAGTGAGTCCGGGACCCAGTACTTC.